This T cell receptor (beta chain) was profiled in a study of neoadjuvant anti-PD-1 for oral cavity cancer. Across the whole study: Nivolumab at 3 mg/kg was mostly given biweekly, three to four doses, pre-surgery. Patients without progression received a fourth nivolumab dose around day 43, then surgical resection on days 50-56. Study-wide findings and caveats: Each response group had just three patients in TCR analyses. Larger post-treatment preexisting tumor clones tracked with greater tumor shrinkage.

This CDR3 is built from 15 residues. Germline trimming cut 10 bases from V and 8 bases from J; bases unmatched to any gene: 14. The germline CDR1 and CDR2 sequences are MNHEY and SVGAGI. Sequencing was performed with immunoSEQ multiplex PCR; in TCRdb, only in-frame clones are kept and a portion is missing. The sample holds about 7,600 clones; around half are singletons and the top ten take about 12%. With regard to this clone: Its antigen is not identified.

The TCR comes from a person between 40 and 85 years old with oral cavity squamous cell carcinoma. The starting material was tumor tissue, obtained before nivolumab (anti-PD-1) treatment. The chain joins TRBV6-5 to TRBJ1-2; TRBD1 agrees at 12 bases. The CDR3 nucleotides read TGTGCCACCCTCCCTCCGGGACAGGGGGCGAAGGGCTACACCTTC. Translating gives CATLPPGQGAKGYTF.